This TCR beta chain was captured in a study of identical twins. Overall study findings and caveats: The more abundant beta clonotypes in cord blood had fewer insertions, and memory repertoires did not show this. Diverse VJ usage suggested most zero-insertion clonotypes were not invariant T cells.

The germline V gene has CDR1 LGHNT and CDR2 FRNRAP. There are 13 residues in the CDR3. Trimming stripped 6 bases from V and 9 bases from J, with 18 bases between. All donors comprised healthy Caucasians. With regard to this clonotype: What it binds is unknown.

Unique molecular identifiers were present on the cDNA, which also gained a universal primer site by template switching. TCRdb re-analysed the 5' RACE reads in MiXCR, keeping a single row per CDR3 protein. The sample lists under 300,000 distinct CDR3 sequences; over 11% were seen once. The sequence was collected from a woman between 18 and 30 years old in good health. Sequencing used memory (CD45RO+) T cells sorted from blood. The gene calls are TRBV12-5 and TRBJ2-7; D unresolved. CDR3 sequence reads: CASGSDISLMQYF. CDR3 sequence (DNA): TGTGCTAGTGGCAGCGACATTAGCCTCATGCAGTACTTC.